The present TCR beta chain was sequenced within a study of cytomegalovirus exposure and HLA in healthy donors. Study as a whole: Earlier results showed roughly 120 million unique TCR beta sequences derived from about 179 million T cells. Study-wide points: A likely sequencing artifact accounted for one observed cluster of highly shared sequence variants. Later work found that TCR association rates differed between HLA loci; DRB1 had the most and HLA-C the fewest. Accurate prediction of most subjects' HLA-A and HLA-B alleles from TCR beta sequences was reported.

This clone was counted between two and nine times. Antigen unknown. The PCR was carried out with 60 Vbeta primers and 13 Jbeta primers. Assay used: immunoSEQ multiplex PCR; TCRdb lists only in-frame clones, some missing. The sample contains about 130,000 clones, 80% of which appear only once. Germline trimming cut 4 bases from V and 7 bases from J; bases unmatched to any gene: 13. The CDR3 totals 16 residues. The V gene's germline CDR1 is SGHNT and CDR2 YYREEE (reference sequence). The sequenced material came from PBMCs. V usage is TRBV5-4 and J usage is TRBJ2-1, with 8 bases matching TRBD2. The sequence was obtained from a man aged 30 to 45 in good health and CMV-seropositive. The CDR3 region is CASSPSGAGVLNEQFF. The CDR3 DNA reads as TGTGCCAGCAGCCCGAGTGGAGCGGGGGTTTTAAATGAGCAGTTCTTC.